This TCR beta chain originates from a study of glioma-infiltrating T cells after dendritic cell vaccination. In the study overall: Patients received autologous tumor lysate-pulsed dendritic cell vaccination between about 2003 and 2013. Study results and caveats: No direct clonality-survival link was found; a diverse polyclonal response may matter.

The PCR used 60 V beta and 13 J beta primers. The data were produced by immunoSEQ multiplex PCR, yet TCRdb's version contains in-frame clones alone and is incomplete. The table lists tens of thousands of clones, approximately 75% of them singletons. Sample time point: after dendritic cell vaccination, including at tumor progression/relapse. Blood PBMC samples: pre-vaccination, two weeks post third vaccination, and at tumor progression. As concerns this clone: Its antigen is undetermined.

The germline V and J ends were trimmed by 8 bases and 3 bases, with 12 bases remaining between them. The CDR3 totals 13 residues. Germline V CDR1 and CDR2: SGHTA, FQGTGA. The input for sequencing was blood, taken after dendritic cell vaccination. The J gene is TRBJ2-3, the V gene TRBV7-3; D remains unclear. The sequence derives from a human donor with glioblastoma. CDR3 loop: CASSEVRTDTQYF. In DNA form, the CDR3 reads TGTGCCAGCTCTGAGGTTAGGACAGATACGCAGTATTTT.